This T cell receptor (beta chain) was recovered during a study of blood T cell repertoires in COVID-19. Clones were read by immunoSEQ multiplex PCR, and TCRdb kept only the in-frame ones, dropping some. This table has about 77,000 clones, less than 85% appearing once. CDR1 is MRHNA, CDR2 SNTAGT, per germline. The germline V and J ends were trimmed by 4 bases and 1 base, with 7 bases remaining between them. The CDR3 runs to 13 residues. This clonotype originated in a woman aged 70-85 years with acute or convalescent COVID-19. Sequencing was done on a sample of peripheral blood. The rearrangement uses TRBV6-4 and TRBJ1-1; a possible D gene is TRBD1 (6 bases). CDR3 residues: CASSVGGNTEAFF. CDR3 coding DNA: TGTGCCAGCAGTGTAGGGGGGAACACTGAAGCTTTCTTT.